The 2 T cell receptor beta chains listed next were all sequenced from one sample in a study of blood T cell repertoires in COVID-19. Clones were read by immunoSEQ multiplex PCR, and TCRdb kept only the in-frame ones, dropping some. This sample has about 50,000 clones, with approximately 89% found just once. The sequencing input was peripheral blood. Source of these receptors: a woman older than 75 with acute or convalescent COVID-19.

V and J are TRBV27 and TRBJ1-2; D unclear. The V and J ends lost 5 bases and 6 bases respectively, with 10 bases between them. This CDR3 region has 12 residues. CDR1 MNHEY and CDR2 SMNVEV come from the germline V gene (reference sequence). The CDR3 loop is CASSPGSDGYTF. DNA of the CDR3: TGTGCCAGCAGTCCAGGCTCGGATGGCTACACCTTC.

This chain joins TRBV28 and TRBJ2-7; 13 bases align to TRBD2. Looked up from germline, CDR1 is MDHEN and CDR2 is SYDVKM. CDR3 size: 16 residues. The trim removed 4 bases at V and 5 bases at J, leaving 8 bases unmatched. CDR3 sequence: CASSSRLAGGGHEQYV. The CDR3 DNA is TGTGCCAGCAGTTCCCGACTAGCGGGGGGTGGCCACGAGCAGTACGTC.